This T cell receptor beta chain was captured by sequencing in a study of regulatory T cells in long-lasting Graves disease. Arm-PCR of CDR3 regions with iRepertoire HTBI primers generated TCR beta libraries. Each CDR3 protein is one row after TCRdb ran MiXCR on the multiplex PCR reads. Here the sample spans hundreds of thousands of distinct CDR3 sequences, roughly a sixth being singletons. In this sample, this clonotype turned up many times. Time point meaning: newly diagnosed GD, antithyroid drugs for less than 3 months. RNA extracted from PBMCs served as the sequencing template. The CDR3 covers 14 residues. V lost 2 bases and J lost 2, with 4 bases in between. Germline loops: CDR1 SGHAT, CDR2 FQNNGV. These data also formed part of another study, on T cells in Graves' hyperthyroidism and ophthalmopathy.

The chain joins TRBV11-2 to TRBJ2-6; D uncertain. The specimen comprised peripheral blood mononuclear cells (PBMCs), sampled at new diagnosis, from a patient treated with antithyroid drugs. The clonotype was recovered from a man aged 40-49 years with Graves disease. The chain's CDR3 is CASSLQTGANVLTF. The CDR3 bases are TGTGCCAGCAGCTTACAGACTGGGGCCAACGTCCTGACTTTC.